Shown below are 29 T cell receptor beta chains from a single sample sequenced in a study of control samples from healthy donors and cancer patients. Using immunoSEQ multiplex PCR, the repertoire was profiled, and TCRdb retains in-frame clones only, with some absent. The top ten hold more than 7% of the sample, which has about 20,000 clones, 88% seen once. The sequencing sample was made of PBMCs. Every receptor here comes from a woman in her sixties with head and neck cancer.

The chain joins TRBV2 to TRBJ1-1; TRBD1 is a possible D gene (5 bases). CDR1 and CDR2 (germline): SNHLY, FYNNEI. The V and J ends lost 1 base and 4 bases respectively, with 10 bases between them. CDR3 length: 14 amino acids. CDR3 in DNA: TGTGCCAGCAGTGAAGAAGGGGCCCCCACTGAAGCTTTCTTT. Its translation: CASSEEGAPTEAFF.

The chain carries TRBV6-5 and TRBJ2-7; D gene ambiguous. The germline CDR1 and CDR2 sequences are MNHEY and SVGAGI. V shed 6 bases and J shed 4 bases, with 13 bases lying between them. The CDR3 is 13 amino acids. The CDR3 sequence: CASRPGKSYEQYF. DNA of the CDR3: TGTGCCAGCAGACCAGGAAAATCGTACGAGCAGTACTTC.

The rearrangement joins TRBV28 to TRBJ2-7; 12 positions agree with TRBD2. V shed 8 bases, J shed 3 bases, and the junction held 8 bases outside the gene matches. CDR3 length: 15 amino acids. Per germline, CDR1 MDHEN and CDR2 SYDVKM. This chain's CDR3 is CASLTETSGSYEQYF. The DNA for the CDR3 is TGTGCCAGCCTCACCGAGACTAGCGGGAGCTACGAGCAGTACTTC.

V is TRBV25-1 and J is TRBJ1-1; D gene ambiguous. The germline V and J ends were trimmed by 2 bases and 1 base, with 5 bases remaining between them. This CDR3 is 13 amino acids long. Germline CDR1 and CDR2: MGHDK and SYGVNS. Here the CDR3 DNA reads TGTGCCAGCAGTGAACAGCCGAACACTGAAGCTTTCTTT. Its protein is CASSEQPNTEAFF.

This chain uses TRBV5-1 with TRBJ2-2; D gene ambiguous. Trimming took 4 bases from V and 2 from J, leaving 3 bases between them. The CDR3 sequence is 12 residues long. Germline CDR1 reads SGHRS; CDR2 reads YFSETQ. CDR3 bases: TGCGCCAGCAGCCCAAACACCGGGGAGCTGTTTTTT. It translates to CASSPNTGELFF.

J is TRBJ2-1 and V is TRBV14; no clear D. Germline V gene lookup returns CDR1 SGHDN and CDR2 FVKESK. Deletions cut 0 bases from V and 5 bases from J, with 11 bases between. The CDR3 is 15 amino acids. DNA of the CDR3: TGTGCCAGCAGCCAAGAGGGTGTAAGGGACAATGAGCAGTTCTTC. Protein: CASSQEGVRDNEQFF.

This clone showed up just a few times. This chain joins TRBV7-3 and TRBJ2-2; unclear D gene. The CDR3 has 12 amino acids. The germline V and J ends were trimmed by 3 bases and 6 bases, with 5 bases remaining between them. CDR1 and CDR2 (germline): SGHTA, FQGTGA. The CDR3 coding sequence is TGTGCCAGCAGCTTCGCGTCCGGGGAGCTGTTTTTT. Protein product: CASSFASGELFF.

The genes are TRBV7-2 and TRBJ2-1; the match to TRBD2 covers 10 bases. The CDR3 covers 17 residues. Germline CDR1 reads SGHTA; CDR2 reads FQGNSA. Germline trimming cut 3 bases from V and 6 bases from J; bases unmatched to any gene: 11. CDR3: CASSLRGGAGGVNEQFF. CDR3 sequence (DNA): TGTGCCAGCAGCTTGAGGGGTGGAGCGGGAGGGGTCAATGAGCAGTTCTTC.

The rearrangement links TRBV28 to TRBJ1-5, with TRBD1 matching 8 bases. The V and J ends lost 5 bases and 2 bases, in that order; junction bases with no gene match: 8. This CDR3 has 16 residues. The germline V gene encodes CDR1 MDHEN and CDR2 SYDVKM. The CDR3 here is CASSPTGGKGNQPQHF. The CDR3 DNA follows: TGTGCCAGCAGTCCCACAGGGGGGAAAGGCAATCAGCCCCAGCATTTT.

This chain connects TRBV7-9 to TRBJ1-5; D perhaps matches TRBD1 (5 bases). The CDR3 consists of 14 residues. V lost 4 bases, J lost 7 bases, and 14 bases lay in between. The germline CDR1 and CDR2 sequences are SEHNR and FQNEAQ (reference sequence). DNA of the CDR3: TGTGCCAGCAGCTCTTTACAGGTTTTACAGCCCCAGCATTTT. It specifies CASSSLQVLQPQHF.

The rearrangement uses TRBV18 and TRBJ1-4; D ambiguous. Trimming left V 6 bases short and J 7 bases short, with 15 bases between. The germline V gene encodes CDR1 KGHSH and CDR2 LQKENI. The CDR3 consists of 14 residues. CDR3 bases: TGTGCCAGCTCGGCAGGCCGCCTTGGTGAAAAACTGTTTTTT. Translating gives CASSAGRLGEKLFF. Drawing the rest from reference TRBV18 and TRBJ1-4, the complete variable domain is NAGVMQNPRHLVRRRGQEARLRCSPMKGHSHVYWYRQLPEEGLKFMVYLQKENIIDESGMPKERFSAEFPKEGPSILRIQQVVRGDSAAYFCASSAGRLGEKLFFGSGTQLSVL.

This chain uses TRBV14 with TRBJ2-1, with 7 bases that match TRBD1. Germline V CDR1 and CDR2: SGHDN, FVKESK. There are 16 residues in the CDR3. Germline trimming cut 4 bases from V and 9 bases from J; bases unmatched to any gene: 15. The CDR3 nucleotides read TGTGCCAGCAGCCCCCTCGGACAGGAAGGTCATTTTGAGCAGTTCTTC. As protein: CASSPLGQEGHFEQFF.

The chain uses TRBV2 and TRBJ1-6; D is unclear. The CDR3 loop spans 14 amino acids. Trimming cost V 6 bases and J 7 bases, with 13 bases left between them. CDR1 SNHLY and CDR2 FYNNEI come from the germline V gene. The CDR3 sequence: CASSLTGSNSPLHF. The CDR3 DNA reads TGTGCCAGCAGCCTCACTGGGTCAAATTCACCCCTCCACTTT.

The chain links TRBV4-1 to TRBJ1-5; D gene uncertain. Deletions cut 1 base from V and 9 bases from J, with 10 bases between. Germline V CDR1 and CDR2: MGHRA, YSYEKL. The CDR3 consists of 13 residues. In DNA, the CDR3 is TGCGCCAGCAGCCAAGGTCCTTACCTGCCCCAGCATTTT. Translating gives CASSQGPYLPQHF.

The rearrangement links TRBV28 to TRBJ2-7; TRBD1 agrees at 10 bases. The CDR3 is 16 residues long. V lost 10 bases, J lost 8 bases, and 20 bases stayed unmatched. Per the germline V gene, CDR1 is MDHEN and CDR2 is SYDVKM. The CDR3 nucleotides are TGTGCCACCTGTGTGGTGGGGGGGACAGGGGCTGATAAGCAGTACTTC. Translating gives CATCVVGGTGADKQYF. The full variable domain, its missing parts supplied by reference TRBV28 and TRBJ2-7, is DVKVTQSSRYLVKRTGEKVFLECVQDMDHENMFWYRQDPGLGLRLIYFSYDVKMKEKGDIPEGYSVSREKKERFSLILESASTNQTSMYLCATCVVGGTGADKQYFGPGTRLTVT.

This clone was seen more than once but under ten times. The chain carries TRBV19 and TRBJ1-5; D call uncertain. The CDR3 loop spans 15 amino acids. CDR1 and CDR2 from the germline V gene are LNHDA and SQIVND (reference sequence). V lost 3 bases and J 4 bases, leaving 13 bases between the germline ends. The CDR3 nucleotides are TGTGCCAGTAGTATCATGCCGGCCCGGAATCAGCCCCAGCATTTT. Amino acids: CASSIMPARNQPQHF.

The chain employs TRBV27 and TRBJ2-1; D remains unclear. The CDR3 sequence is 15 residues long. Germline-derived CDR1 and CDR2 are MNHEY and SMNVEV (reference sequence). The V gene lost 6 bases and the J gene lost 0 bases, with 12 bases spanning the gap. CDR3 sequence (DNA): TGTGCCAGCAGCCTACCCGGGCGCTCCTACAATGAGCAGTTCTTC. Its protein product is CASSLPGRSYNEQFF.

The sample holds a few counts of this clone. The rearrangement joins TRBV20-1 to TRBJ2-7, with no clear D. The V end lost 3 bases, the J end lost 0 bases, and 12 bases lay between the germline ends. The CDR3 contains 14 residues. Per the germline V gene, CDR1 is DFQATT and CDR2 is SNEGSKA (reference sequence). CDR3 sequence: CSASDSYPSYEQYF. CDR3 DNA sequence: TGCAGTGCTAGTGACTCTTACCCCTCCTACGAGCAGTACTTC.

The chain has TRBV27 and TRBJ1-1; 8 nucleotides agree with TRBD1. The V and J ends lost 6 bases and 5 bases, in that order; junction bases with no gene match: 8. This CDR3 is 14 amino acids long. Per the germline V gene, CDR1 is MNHEY and CDR2 is SMNVEV (reference sequence). As DNA, the CDR3 is TGTGCCAGCAGACCCCTCAGGGGGCGGACTGAAGCTTTCTTT. The encoded protein is CASRPLRGRTEAFF.

The chain combines TRBV27 with TRBJ2-1; 8 bases map to TRBD1. Germline CDR1 MNHEY, CDR2 SMNVEV (reference sequence). J gave up 4 bases and V 5 bases, and 4 bases lay outside the gene matches. This CDR3 has 14 amino acids. CDR3 DNA sequence: TGTGCCAGCAGTCCCTGGACAGGGTACAATGAGCAGTTCTTC. Translation: CASSPWTGYNEQFF.

The gene calls are TRBV5-8 and TRBJ1-6; TRBD1 aligns across 8 bases. Germline V gives CDR1 SGHTS, CDR2 YDEGEE. Trimming removed 4 bases from V and 7 bases from J; junction bases left unmatched: 7. The CDR3 has 15 residues. CDR3 coding DNA: TGTGCCAGCAGCGGAAGGACAGGGCGGAATTCACCCCTCCACTTT. Residues: CASSGRTGRNSPLHF.

V and J are TRBV5-1 and TRBJ2-7, with a possible D match to TRBD1 (6 bases). Germline CDR1 SGHRS, CDR2 YFSETQ. The CDR3 has 13 amino acids. Trimming removed 1 base at V and 2 bases at J, with 7 bases between. The CDR3 region has the DNA TGCGCCAGCAGCTTGACAGGGCCCTACGAGCAGTACTTC. The encoded protein is CASSLTGPYEQYF.

The chain carries TRBV11-2 and TRBJ2-7; the D call may be TRBD1 or TRBD2 (7 bases each). V was pared by 6 bases and J by 2 bases, with 23 bases between. This CDR3 has 17 residues. Germline CDR1 SGHAT, CDR2 FQNNGV. In nucleotides, the CDR3 is TGTGCCAGCAGAATGGCGGGCAGGGGGGGTAGCGCCTACGAGCAGTACTTC. It specifies CASRMAGRGGSAYEQYF.

This chain joins TRBV25-1 and TRBJ2-7; TRBD2 might be the D (6 bases). The CDR3 contains 13 residues. Per the germline V gene, CDR1 is MGHDK and CDR2 is SYGVNS. V lost 8 bases and J 7 bases, leaving 18 bases between the germline ends. The CDR3 is CASGRDSFGEQYF. In nucleotides, the CDR3 is TGTGCCAGCGGCCGGGACTCCTTCGGGGAGCAGTACTTC.

The rearrangement links TRBV24-1 to TRBJ2-3, with TRBD2 matching 7 bases. CDR1 and CDR2 from the germline V gene are KGHDR and SFDVKD. CDR3 length: 17 amino acids. V shed 5 bases and J 0 bases; nucleotides not matched to a gene: 10. The CDR3 sequence is CATSGLAEISSTDTQYF. CDR3 coding DNA: TGTGCCACCAGTGGTCTAGCGGAAATATCTAGCACAGATACGCAGTATTTT.

V is TRBV7-9 and J is TRBJ2-5, with D perhaps being TRBD1 or TRBD2 (7 bases each). The CDR3 totals 15 residues. V was pared by 2 bases and J by 4 bases, with 14 bases between. The germline gives CDR1 SEHNR, CDR2 FQNEAQ (reference sequence). The CDR3: CASSLSSGGGETQYF. The CDR3 DNA sequence: TGTGCCAGCAGCTTATCATCAGGGGGGGGAGAGACCCAGTACTTC.

The V call is TRBV30, the J call TRBJ1-1; D gene ambiguous. There are 11 residues in the CDR3. Germline CDR1 and CDR2: GTSNPN and SVGIG (reference sequence). Trimming took 5 bases from V and 1 from J, leaving 5 bases between them. The CDR3: CAWSRNTEAFF. The CDR3 DNA is TGTGCCTGGTCTAGGAACACTGAAGCTTTCTTT.

This clone was seen only a few times. The gene calls are TRBV6-5 and TRBJ1-3; D is uncertain. The germline gives CDR1 MNHEY, CDR2 SVGAGI. Trimming cost V 6 bases and J 6 bases, with 15 bases left between them. The CDR3 contains 14 residues. The CDR3 nucleotides read TGTGCCAGCAGGCTTAGTCAACTCGAAAACACCATATATTTT. Protein: CASRLSQLENTIYF.

This sequence joins TRBV10-3 and TRBJ1-5; 8 bases map to TRBD1. Germline-derived CDR1 and CDR2 are ENHRY and SYGVKD. V lost 3 bases, J lost 7 bases, and 11 bases stayed unmatched. The CDR3 has 16 residues. The DNA of the CDR3 is TGTGCCATCAGTGAAAAGGTAGGACAGGGCTACCAGCCCCAGCATTTT. This translates into CAISEKVGQGYQPQHF.